Below, 5 T cell receptor beta chains from the same sample are listed, as sequenced in a study of identical twins. One entry per CDR3 protein results from TCRdb running MiXCR on the 5' RACE reads. The sample consists of 500,000 to 600,000 distinct CDR3 sequences, under 25% of them appearing once. These same data were also listed under a study on T cells expressing NK-cell markers.

Material for sequencing was CD4+ T cells sorted from blood. The receptors derive from a woman aged 18-29 years in good health.

The chain carries TRBV12-5 and TRBJ2-1, with TRBD1 matching 7 bases. This CDR3 contains 13 residues. The V segment lost 5 bases and the J segment 9 bases; nucleotides outside the gene matches: 7. Germline lookup yields CDR1 LGHNT and CDR2 FRNRAP. The chain's CDR3 is CASGRDRAGEQFF. As DNA, the CDR3 is TGTGCTAGTGGTCGAGACAGGGCGGGTGAGCAGTTCTTC. Based on the CDR3 plus reference TRBV12-5 and TRBJ2-1, the full variable domain is DARVTQTPRHKVTEMGQEVTMRCQPILGHNTVFWYRQTMMQGLELLAYFRNRAPLDDSGMPKDRFSAEMPDATLATLKIQPSEPRDSAVYFCASGRDRAGEQFFGPGTRLTVL.

This clonotype turned up a few times. The chain joins TRBV10-1 to TRBJ1-2; D not resolved. The germline V gene has CDR1 WNHNN and CDR2 SYGVQD (reference sequence). The CDR3 contains 13 residues. Trimming pared 0 bases from V and 6 bases from J, leaving 8 bases between. The CDR3 DNA follows: TGCGCCAGCAGTGAGTCCTCAGGAGATGGCTACACCTTC. This sequence encodes CASSESSGDGYTF.

This clonotype was counted between two and nine times. This rearrangement joins TRBV5-5 to TRBJ2-1; no clear D. V shed 2 bases and J shed 2 bases, with 14 bases lying between them. This CDR3 is built from 16 residues. CDR1 is SGHKS, CDR2 YYEKEE, per germline (reference sequence). CDR3 DNA sequence: TGTGCCAGCAGCTTAACAATCGATTACCCCTACAATGAGCAGTTCTTC. Its protein is CASSLTIDYPYNEQFF.

In DNA form, the CDR3 reads TGTGCCAGCAGTTACGCCCCAGGATACGAGCAGTACTTC. Translated: CASSYAPGYEQYF. The chain is built from TRBV6-5 and TRBJ2-7; D uncertain. The CDR3 is 13 residues long. V gave up 2 bases and J gave up 4 bases, with 9 bases separating them. Germline CDR1 and CDR2: MNHEY and SVGAGI.

The chain combines TRBV20-1 with TRBJ1-1; 8 bases fit TRBD1. Germline CDR1 is DFQATT and CDR2 is SNEGSKA (reference sequence). V was pared by 6 bases and J by 2 bases, with 8 bases of the junction left unmatched. This CDR3 is 14 amino acids long. CDR3 DNA: TGCAGTGCGGACCGGGACAGGACCAACACTGAAGCTTTCTTT. Translating it yields CSADRDRTNTEAFF.